What follows are 7 T cell receptor beta chains derived from one specimen sequenced in a study of glioma-infiltrating T cells. Using RNA template, CDR3s of TCR alpha and beta were amplified with iRepertoire arm-PCR. TCRdb passed the multiplex PCR reads through MiXCR, listing each CDR3 protein once. Of approximately 400,000 distinct CDR3 sequences detected, 35% to 45% appear once; the ten largest clones hold about 12%. The sample was glioma tissue, nonneoplastic brain tissue, or PBMCs (not recorded which). The receptors here all came from a human donor with low-grade glioma or glioblastoma, undergoing nonglioma brain surgery, or in good health (not recorded which).

This clonotype has a count of ten or more. This chain joins TRBV20-1 and TRBJ2-7; tentatively, D is TRBD1 or TRBD2 (5 bases each). The germline V gene encodes CDR1 DFQATT and CDR2 SNEGSKA (reference sequence). Trimming left V 3 bases short and J 3 bases short, with 18 bases between. This CDR3 has 15 residues. The CDR3 nucleotides read TGCAGTGCTAGGCCCGGGACCGCACTGATCTACGAGCAGTACTTC. Amino acids: CSARPGTALIYEQYF.

This clonotype has at least ten counts. V is TRBV4-1 and J is TRBJ1-1; unclear D gene. Trimming took off 0 bases at V and 2 bases at J, with 7 bases between the two ends. CDR3 size: 14 residues. Germline CDR1 reads MGHRA; CDR2 reads YSYEKL. CDR3 in DNA: TGCGCCAGCAGCCAAGATGGGCTAAACACTGAAGCTTTCTTT. Its protein is CASSQDGLNTEAFF.

This clonotype was found many times. The genes are TRBV20-1 and TRBJ2-3, with D possibly matching TRBD1 (6 bases). Germline CDR1 DFQATT, CDR2 SNEGSKA (reference sequence). Deletions cut 0 bases from V and 2 bases from J, with 15 bases between. The CDR3 is 16 amino acids. Written as DNA, the CDR3 is TGCAGTGCTAGAGACCCACAGGGACCTCCCACAGATACGCAGTATTTT. Its translation: CSARDPQGPPTDTQYF.

This clonotype was observed once. A read error may be the cause here, since a much bigger clone is one base away. The chain carries TRBV2 and TRBJ1-1; possible D gene TRBD1, 6 bases. Germline V gene data show CDR1 as SNHLY and CDR2 as FYNNEI. This CDR3 has 14 amino acids. Trimming removed 4 bases from V and 0 bases from J, with 9 bases in between. The CDR3 reads CASSAGVVNTEAFF. In DNA, the CDR3 is TGTGCCAGCAGTGCAGGGGTAGTGAACACTGAAGCTTTCTTT. Drawing the rest from reference TRBV2 and TRBJ1-1, the complete variable domain is EPEVTQTPSHQVTQMGQEVILRCVPISNHLYFYWYRQILGQKVEFLVSFYNNEISEKSEIFDDQFSVERPDGSNFTLKIRSTKLEDSAMYFCASSAGVVNTEAFFGQGTRLTVV.

V and J are TRBV24-1 and TRBJ1-1; D is uncertain. This CDR3 region has 17 residues. Germline CDR1 KGHDR, CDR2 SFDVKD. Trimming pared 2 bases from V and 0 bases from J, leaving 15 bases between. The CDR3 region is CATSDSAVHQMNTEAFF. The CDR3, as DNA: TGTGCCACCAGTGATTCGGCTGTACACCAGATGAACACTGAAGCTTTCTTT.

The sample holds a few counts of this clonotype. The chain joins TRBV18 to TRBJ1-1; D is ambiguous. CDR3 length equals 17 residues. Germline assignment: CDR1 KGHSH and CDR2 LQKENI. V shed 3 bases and J shed 1 base, with 18 bases lying between them. The CDR3 DNA reads as TGTGCCAGCTCACCCCTTCCCTGGGCCAACTCGAACACTGAAGCTTTCTTT. Protein: CASSPLPWANSNTEAFF. The whole variable domain, remainder taken from reference TRBV18 and TRBJ1-1, is NAGVMQNPRHLVRRRGQEARLRCSPMKGHSHVYWYRQLPEEGLKFMVYLQKENIIDESGMPKERFSAEFPKEGPSILRIQQVVRGDSAAYFCASSPLPWANSNTEAFFGQGTRLTVV.

This clonotype was seen ten or more times. One end of the junction fails to match germline, which may point to a read error. V gene TRBV27 combines with J gene TRBJ1-2; 7 bases are a match to TRBD1. The CDR3 is made up of 12 amino acids. Germline assignment: CDR1 MNHEY and CDR2 SMNVEV (reference sequence). The CDR3 DNA reads as TGTGCCAGCAGTCCTCGGACAGGACCTGTCTCCTTC. It yields the protein CASSPRTGPVSF.